The sequence of this TCR beta chain was determined in a study of naive and memory T cell subsets (dated by TCRdb to 2016 to 2017). Notes on the research overall: An open-source, UMI-based TCR alpha and beta sequencing pipeline was applied to sorted naive and memory peripheral blood T cell subsets. Complete agreement was observed between the functional CMV T cell responses and the IgG serology results. RNA was DNase-treated and reverse transcribed with TCR constant-region primers, mostly using SuperScript III.

CDR1 and CDR2, per the germline V gene, are KGHDR and SFDVKD. The germline ends are 15 bases apart after V is trimmed by 5 bases and J by 1 base. The CDR3 measures 16 amino acids from cysteine to phenylalanine. Solely the CDR3 DNA is kept, with 48 bases framed from the first base. The library relied on UMI-ligation and nested PCR. The beta constant-region primer consisted of an equimolar mixture of two oligonucleotides that together covered TRBC1 and TRBC2. Four rounds of PCR were used to amplify ligated cDNA, with nested alpha and beta constant-region primers being used together with the SP2 primer. A single-stranded oligonucleotide containing the SP2 primer and a 12-nucleotide UMI was joined to the 3' end of the cDNA by T4 RNA ligase 1. The ligation reaction was incubated at 16°C for about 20-24 hours. PCR2 was typically performed as a SYBR Green qPCR and was stopped at a predetermined threshold so that over-amplification was prevented. Every purification after the first one was done using Agencourt AMPure XP magnetic beads. Library amounts were measured by Qubit and library quality was assessed on a TapeStation, where the main peak was expected at around 650 bp. The pooled libraries were sequenced on an Illumina MiSeq using v2 2x251 paired-end kits, which usually yielded 1-2 million reads per sample. Each sample was pooled at around 4.2 nM, and about 4.5-7% PhiX was included to help cluster recognition. The study's own analysis went as follows. FASTQ reads processed by Demultiplexor were assigned V and J genes by Decombinator through tag matching that tolerated a single base-pair mismatch. By using UMIs, Collapsinator corrected both sequencing errors and the frequency errors caused by PCR heterogeneity. CDR3Translator translated TCRs and extracted CDR3s from the conserved cysteine to the FGXG phenylalanine, flagging non-productive sequences. Gini, Shannon entropy and inverse Simpson indices were calculated on repertoires subsampled to equal numbers of UMI-defined TCRs. Within the linear range, a power law was fitted to clonotype abundance distributions using maximum likelihood. When run on a single naive CD8 sample, MIGEC and the pipeline yielded similar UMI counts, similar unique TCR numbers and similar clonal distributions. In one analysis, naive TCRs that were also found in any memory subset of the same donor were excluded from the naive repertoire. Repertoires were searched for 7,322 CMV-associated CDR3 sequences compiled from VDJdb and a published dataset. The public reads were run again by TCRdb, first through fastp at Q25 and then through MiXCR, and only productive beta chains were kept. Rows with one shared CDR3 protein collapse into an entry with the most common genes and DNA. The V and J calls and clone size are TCRdb's, not the authors'. Present in this sample are 80,000 or so distinct CDR3 sequences, around 9% of which were seen just once. 1.2% of the sample belongs to the ten largest clones.

TCR alpha and beta chain libraries were amplified separately from the second PCR step onward. Donor CMV status was determined by IFNgamma production from CD4+ T cells after overnight stimulation of fresh PBMCs with CMV viral lysate. Using Miltenyi beads, CD4 T cells were first positively selected, and CD8 T cells were then positively selected from the CD4-negative fraction. After staining for CD3, CD4, CD8, CD45RA, CD27 and a live/dead dye, cells were sorted on a BD Aria II into four subsets based on CD45RA and CD27. Blood came from a few healthy volunteers, each fractionated into CD4 and CD8 T cells and then into four differentiation subsets. About 0.13 L of peripheral blood was collected from each donor, and PBMC were isolated from the blood using Ficoll-Paque PLUS density-gradient centrifugation. Sorted cells were lysed in RLT buffer, after which RNA was extracted using a Qiagen RNeasy kit and stored at -80 degrees C.

What the research found in general, with its limitations: RNA-based TCR counts may be affected by expression changes linked to T cell activation and differentiation. A power law was followed by TCR abundance, with an exponent that differed between naive and memory subsets but was consistent across the three individuals. Each clonotype was defined as a single alpha or beta chain sequence rather than as a paired alpha/beta receptor. In both CD4 and CD8 cells, going from naive through CM, EM and EMRA, the Gini index went up while Shannon and inverse Simpson diversity went down. A few larger clonotypes were found in naive repertoires, especially CD8, and these larger clonotypes were possibly memory cells re-expressing CD45RA. The repertoire findings for the naive and memory subsets could not be validated against a ground truth, as none was available. Once error correction was done, more than 90% of naive TCR sequences showed up just once, which made the naive abundance distributions much steeper than those of the memory subsets.

This clonotype appeared a few times. The antigen this receptor binds is unknown. No much larger clone exists at a distance of one base, and base qualities are not known. In this chain, TRBV24-1 is recombined with TRBJ2-3; the D call could be TRBD1 or TRBD2, with each sharing 6 bases. The TCR was taken from a human donor in good health. The specimen sequenced was naive CD8+ T cells from blood. Explained via the paper, the cell subset or site label denotes: naive T cells, CD45RA high CD27+. The nucleotide sequence reads as follows: TGTGCCACCAGTGGAACGGGGGCAGACGGCACAGATACGCAGTATTTT. It codes for CATSGTGADGTDTQYF.